Following are 16 T cell receptor beta chains from one sample sequenced in a study of blood T cell repertoires in COVID-19. TCRdb keeps only in-frame clones here, not all; method: immunoSEQ multiplex PCR. The sample lists about 24,000 clones, approximately 72% occurring once. What was sequenced was peripheral blood. These receptors originate from a man aged 50 to 60 with COVID-19, enrolled during active disease.

This chain connects TRBV9 to TRBJ2-1; D possibly corresponds to TRBD2 (7 bases). V lost 3 bases and J lost 9, with 13 bases in between. CDR3 length: 13 residues. Germline CDR1 and CDR2: SGDLS and YYNGEE. CDR3 sequence: CASSATSRGEQFF. The CDR3 nucleotides read TGTGCCAGCAGCGCGACTAGCAGGGGTGAGCAGTTCTTC.

This sequence joins TRBV2 and TRBJ2-1, with D perhaps TRBD1 (6 bases). Germline V gene data show CDR1 as SNHLY and CDR2 as FYNNEI. The V end lost 7 bases, the J end lost 4 bases, and 14 bases lay between the germline ends. This CDR3 has 14 residues. The CDR3 region is CASKDSIGYNEQFF. In nucleotides, the CDR3 is TGTGCCAGCAAGGACAGTATCGGGTACAATGAGCAGTTCTTC.

This clone occurred a few times. The rearrangement joins TRBV19 to TRBJ1-3; possibly TRBD1 for D (6 bases). Germline CDR1 reads LNHDA; CDR2 reads SQIVND (reference sequence). There are 15 residues in the CDR3. The V end was cut by 4 bases, the J end by 1 base, with 11 bases between. Here the CDR3 reads CASSNYGTSGNTIYF. DNA for the CDR3: TGTGCCAGTAGTAACTACGGGACATCTGGAAACACCATATATTTT.

The chain employs TRBV18 and TRBJ1-5; 8 bases are a match to TRBD1. J was trimmed by 5 bases and V by 3 bases; bases with no gene match: 6. Germline CDR1 reads KGHSH; CDR2 reads LQKENI. The CDR3 runs to 15 residues. CDR3 residues: CASSPGTGAYQPQHF. CDR3 DNA: TGTGCCAGCTCACCGGGGACAGGAGCCTATCAGCCCCAGCATTTT.

CDR3 in amino acids: CASRFGERLFF. CDR3 bases: TGTGCAAGTCGCTTCGGGGAGAGATTGTTTTTT. V and J are TRBV12-2 and TRBJ1-4. TRBV12-2 is recorded as a pseudogene. This CDR3 spans 11 amino acids.

V and J are TRBV6-6 and TRBJ2-7; tentatively, D is TRBD2 (6 bases). The germline CDR1 and CDR2 sequences are MNHNY and SVGAGI (reference sequence). The CDR3 covers 14 residues. V lost 2 bases and J 2 bases, leaving 10 bases between the germline ends. The CDR3 DNA follows: TGTGCCAGCAGTTACGCGGGAATAACCTACGAGCAGTACTTC. This translates into CASSYAGITYEQYF.

The chain joins TRBV7-2 to TRBJ1-2; no clear D. The germline V gene encodes CDR1 SGHTA and CDR2 FQGNSA. V dropped 3 bases and J dropped 0 bases, with 8 bases sitting between them. The CDR3 runs 14 residues. The CDR3 region has the DNA TGTGCCAGCAGCTTTCAAGGAGCTAACTATGGCTACACCTTC. This codes for CASSFQGANYGYTF.

The chain is built from TRBV2 and TRBJ1-4, with D perhaps matching TRBD1 (5 bases). This CDR3 is built from 14 residues. V was shortened by 6 bases and J by 7 bases, with 15 bases between the two germline ends. Germline CDR1 SNHLY, CDR2 FYNNEI. CDR3 amino acids: CASSKGASIEKLFF. The CDR3 DNA reads TGTGCCAGCAGCAAAGGGGCTAGTATTGAAAAACTGTTTTTT.

The sample holds one count of this clone. The chain employs TRBV18 and TRBJ2-2; a possible D gene is TRBD2 (6 bases). Trimming took 4 bases from V and 5 from J, leaving 17 bases between them. This CDR3 is 16 amino acids long. Germline CDR1 KGHSH, CDR2 LQKENI. CDR3 in DNA: TGTGCCAGCTCACGGTCACTCGGGAGTCGGACCGGGGAGCTGTTTTTT. Translating gives CASSRSLGSRTGELFF.

In DNA form, the CDR3 reads TGTGCCACCAGCAGAGTTTTGGCAGGGTACGAGCAGTACTTC. Its translation: CATSRVLAGYEQYF. The V and J genes are TRBV15 and TRBJ2-7; a weak D match, TRBD1 (5 bases). The CDR3 has 14 residues. The germline gives CDR1 LNHNV, CDR2 YYDKDF (reference sequence). V shed 1 base and J shed 4 bases, with 11 bases lying between them.

The V gene is TRBV18, the J gene TRBJ1-3; tentatively, D is TRBD1 (5 bases). This CDR3 has 14 amino acids. The germline V and J ends were trimmed by 6 bases and 3 bases, with 12 bases remaining between them. Per germline, CDR1 KGHSH and CDR2 LQKENI. CDR3 nucleotides: TGTGCCAGCTCTCTCAACGGGGGTGGAAACACCATATATTTT. Translating gives CASSLNGGGNTIYF.

The chain combines TRBV2 with TRBJ1-2; TRBD1 might be the D (6 bases). Germline CDR1 SNHLY, CDR2 FYNNEI. V was trimmed by 5 bases and J by 6 bases, leaving 19 bases between them. The CDR3 contains 15 residues. CDR3 nucleotides: TGTGCCAGCAGTTTCCTAGGGGGGGAATCCAATGGCTACACCTTC. It yields the protein CASSFLGGESNGYTF.

The chain recombines TRBV3-1 (or the pseudogene TRBV3-2) with TRBJ1-2; 10 nucleotides match TRBD1. V trimming: 4 bases; J trimming: 8 bases; junction bases outside the gene matches: 13. The CDR3 contains 16 residues. Germline assignment: CDR1 LGHDT and CDR2 YNNKEL (reference sequence). CDR3 nucleotide sequence: TGTGCCAGCAGCCGAGCTGGACAGGGGGTCTTGGGAGGCTACACCTTC. Encoded protein: CASSRAGQGVLGGYTF.

This clone showed up just a few times. The J gene is TRBJ2-7, the V gene TRBV3-1 (or the pseudogene TRBV3-2); TRBD2 is a possible D gene (5 bases). The length of the CDR3 is 14 residues. The germline gives CDR1 LGHDT, CDR2 YNNKEL (reference sequence). The V end was cut by 4 bases, the J end by 6 bases, with 16 bases between. CDR3 amino acids: CASSRQTGSGEQYF. CDR3 sequence (DNA): TGTGCCAGCAGCCGCCAAACGGGGAGCGGCGAGCAGTACTTC.

The gene calls are TRBV29-1 and TRBJ2-7; a possible D gene is TRBD1 (7 bases). The CDR3 length is 16 residues. The germline V gene encodes CDR1 SQVTM and CDR2 ANQGSEA. V shed 2 bases and J shed 2 bases, with 19 bases lying between them. The CDR3 reads CSVETSGGRIAYEQYF. For the CDR3, the DNA is TGCAGCGTTGAAACCTCAGGGGGGCGGATTGCCTACGAGCAGTACTTC.

The V gene is TRBV5-4, the J gene TRBJ1-4; 9 positions match TRBD1. Trimming removed 4 bases from V and 5 bases from J; junction bases left unmatched: 6. This CDR3 comprises 15 residues. The germline CDR1 and CDR2 sequences are SGHNT and YYREEE (reference sequence). Here the CDR3 DNA reads TGTGCCAGCAGCCGAACAGGGGGCTCGAATGAAAAACTGTTTTTT. It translates to CASSRTGGSNEKLFF.